Presented here are 12 T cell receptor beta chains from one specimen sequenced in a study of cytomegalovirus exposure and HLA in healthy donors. The PCR had 60 Vbeta and 13 Jbeta primers. The table came from immunoSEQ multiplex PCR; TCRdb's copy has only in-frame clones and leaves some out. The sample holds more than 110,000 clones, 82% seen once. Sample: PBMCs. The receptors were gathered from a man younger than 45 in good health and CMV-seropositive.

The chain uses TRBV28 and TRBJ1-1; TRBD1 agrees at 8 bases. CDR1 is MDHEN and CDR2 is SYDVKM in the germline V gene. The J segment lost 3 bases and the V segment lost 6 bases, leaving 6 bases of the junction unmatched. The CDR3 is 14 amino acids. The CDR3 bases are TGTGCCAGCAGCCATTTGGACAGGGACACTGAAGCTTTCTTT. Translating it yields CASSHLDRDTEAFF.

A single count supports this clone. This chain connects TRBV28 to TRBJ2-7, with D perhaps matching TRBD2 (5 bases). Germline loops: CDR1 MDHEN, CDR2 SYDVKM. Trimming removed 6 bases from V and 4 bases from J, with 19 bases in between. The CDR3 is 15 residues long. CDR3 in amino acids: CASSSDAGYLYEQYF. The CDR3 nucleotides are TGTGCCAGCAGCTCCGACGCGGGCTATTTGTACGAGCAGTACTTC.

The V gene is TRBV6-1, the J gene TRBJ1-3; 7 bases match TRBD1. The V gene end was trimmed by 6 bases and the J gene end by 2 bases; junction bases not matched to a gene: 7. In germline, CDR1 is MNHNS, CDR2 SASEGT. This CDR3 region has 15 residues. Here the CDR3 reads CASRGGGVAGNTIYF. CDR3 sequence (DNA): TGTGCCAGCAGAGGGGGCGGGGTTGCTGGAAACACCATATATTTT.

The V gene is TRBV7-6, the J gene TRBJ1-5; D is ambiguous. The germline gives CDR1 SGHVS, CDR2 FNYEAQ. Trimming took 1 base from V and 8 from J, leaving 9 bases between them. The CDR3 consists of 13 residues. CDR3 in DNA: TGTGCCAGCAGCTTAGGGAACGGGGAGCCCCAGCATTTT. Translated, it gives CASSLGNGEPQHF.

V usage is TRBV19 and J usage is TRBJ2-1; 10 bases align to TRBD2. Trimming at V came to 7 bases and at J to 7 bases, leaving 1 base not matched to a gene. CDR1 and CDR2 (germline): LNHDA, SQIVND (reference sequence). CDR3 size: 12 residues. CDR3 amino acids: CASKREGNEQFF. The DNA for the CDR3 is TGTGCCAGTAAGCGGGAGGGGAATGAGCAGTTCTTC. The full variable domain, with the rest looked up from reference TRBV19 and TRBJ2-1, is DGGITQSPKYLFRKEGQNVTLSCEQNLNHDAMYWYRQDPGQGLRLIYYSQIVNDFQKGDIAEGYSVSREKKESFPLTVTSAQKNPTAFYLCASKREGNEQFFGPGTRLTVL.

The rearrangement joins TRBV7-6 to TRBJ2-5; 8 bases fit TRBD2. Looked up from germline, CDR1 is SGHVS and CDR2 is FNYEAQ. The CDR3 length is 14 residues. With V trimmed by 4 bases and J by 5 bases, 6 bases remained unmatched. The CDR3 loop is CASSSLGGEETQYF. The CDR3 DNA sequence: TGTGCCAGCAGCTCTCTCGGGGGGGAGGAGACCCAGTACTTC. The variable domain in full, completed from reference TRBV7-6 and TRBJ2-5, reads GAGVSQSPRYKVTKRGQDVALRCDPISGHVSLYWYRQALGQGPEFLTYFNYEAQQDKSGLPNDRFSAERPEGSISTLTIQRTEQRDSAMYRCASSSLGGEETQYFGPGTRLLVL.

The CDR3 here is CTSSQDLGTGGARGKNTEAFF. The CDR3 nucleotides are TGCACCAGCAGCCAAGATTTGGGGACAGGGGGCGCAAGGGGGAAAAACACTGAAGCTTTCTTT. This chain uses TRBV1 with TRBJ1-1; the table's TRBD1 call for D was not verified on the DNA. TRBV1 is classified as a pseudogene. The CDR3 extends over 21 amino acids.

This chain links TRBV5-6 with TRBJ2-2; the D gene is possibly TRBD2 (5 bases). This CDR3 contains 15 residues. Germline-derived CDR1 and CDR2 are SGHDT and YYEEEE. Trimming removed 0 bases from V and 3 bases from J, with 9 bases in between. CDR3: CASSLVGSDTGELFF. As DNA, the CDR3 is TGTGCCAGCAGCTTGGTGGGGAGCGACACCGGGGAGCTGTTTTTT.

This chain joins TRBV30 and TRBJ2-2; maybe TRBD2 (7 bases). Germline V CDR1 and CDR2: GTSNPN, SVGIG (reference sequence). The V end was cut by 1 base, the J end by 5 bases, with 14 bases between. The CDR3 length is 15 residues. The CDR3 loop reads CAWSDGGLGTGELFF. CDR3 in DNA: TGTGCCTGGAGTGACGGGGGGCTGGGGACCGGGGAGCTGTTTTTT.

This chain connects TRBV29-1 to TRBJ2-1, with D perhaps matching TRBD1 (7 bases). Germline V lookup: CDR1 SQVTM, CDR2 ANQGSEA. The CDR3 covers 13 residues. V was pared by 7 bases and J by 2 bases, with 12 bases between. The CDR3 here is CSGGTEPYNEQFF. Here the CDR3 DNA reads TGCAGCGGCGGGACAGAGCCCTACAATGAGCAGTTCTTC.

This clone has only a few counts. The chain joins TRBV7-9 to TRBJ2-3; D is uncertain. The length of the CDR3 is 11 residues. Germline V lookup: CDR1 SEHNR, CDR2 FQNEAQ (reference sequence). Trimming removed 5 bases from V and 2 bases from J, with 2 bases in between. The CDR3 region is CASSLTDTQYF. Written as DNA, the CDR3 is TGTGCCAGCAGCCTCACAGATACGCAGTATTTT. Looking up the rest from reference TRBV7-9 and TRBJ2-3 gives the full variable domain: DTGVSQNPRHKITKRGQNVTFRCDPISEHNRLYWYRQTLGQGPEFLTYFQNEAQLEKSRLLSDRFSAERPKGSFSTLEIQRTEQGDSAMYLCASSLTDTQYFGPGTRLTVL.

The V call is TRBV19, the J call TRBJ1-3; unclear D gene. The germline gives CDR1 LNHDA, CDR2 SQIVND (reference sequence). Trimming took 7 bases from V and 0 from J, leaving 10 bases between them. CDR3 length: 14 residues. CDR3 coding DNA: TGTGCCAGTACCACTCAAACCTCTGGAAACACCATATATTTT. This codes for CASTTQTSGNTIYF.